The rows below give T cell receptor beta chains drawn from one sample of a study of blood T cell repertoires in COVID-19. The assay was immunoSEQ multiplex PCR, and TCRdb's table has in-frame clones only and misses some. Seen here are roughly 480,000 clones, 89% observed once, and the top ten hold 0.75% to 0.9%. Sequenced: peripheral blood. These receptors were taken from a man between 18 and 35 years old with COVID-19, enrolled during active disease. CDR3s include the opening cysteine and the closing phenylalanine or tryptophan. The D gene is left open where the match is weak. Not every row has a clone size; where given, it reads once, few, many or a size class.

V	J	size	D	DNA	CDR3
TRBV5-1	TRBJ2-1	NA	NA	TGCGCCAGCAGCTTGTACACGAATGAGCAGTTCTTC	CASSLYTNEQFF
TRBV7-8	TRBJ2-1	few	TRBD1	TGTGCCAGCAGCACGACAGGGGGGACCTACAATGAGCAGTTCTTC	CASSTTGGTYNEQFF
TRBV5-1	TRBJ2-3	NA	NA	TGCGCCAGCTCCATCCTACGCACAGATACGCAGTATTTT	CASSILRTDTQYF
TRBV7-8	TRBJ2-5	NA	NA	TGTGCCAGCAGCTTAATTCGTATCCGGGTCCGCGAGACCCAGTACTTC	CASSLIRIRVRETQYF
TRBV6-5	TRBJ2-7	NA	NA	TGTGCCAGCAGCCACGGGGGCGAGCAGTACTTC	CASSHGGEQYF
TRBV6-5	TRBJ2-7	NA	NA	TGTGCCAGCAGTTACTCGAATAGCGCTGGCTACGAGCAGTACTTC	CASSYSNSAGYEQYF
TRBV7-8	TRBJ1-2	few	NA	TGTGCCAGCAGCCTACGGGAAACTAACTATGGCTACACCTTC	CASSLRETNYGYTF
TRBV6-5	TRBJ1-1	NA	NA	TGTGCCAGCAGTTACTCGATTCCGGGGGGGAACACTGAAGCTTTCTTT	CASSYSIPGGNTEAFF
TRBV2	TRBJ2-1	NA	TRBD1	TGTGCCAGCAAGGGGGCCTCGGGAACCTACAATGAGCAGTTCTTC	CASKGASGTYNEQFF
TRBV4-2	TRBJ2-3	few	TRBD2	TGTGCCAGCAGCCAAGAACTAGCGGGGGGGCCGGAAGCAGATACGCAGTATTTT	CASSQELAGGPEADTQYF
TRBV19	TRBJ2-2	NA	NA	TGTGCCAGTAGTATTGGGGGGAAAACCGGGGAGCTGTTTTTT	CASSIGGKTGELFF
TRBV5-8	TRBJ1-2	NA	NA	TGTGCCAGCACCGATTACGGGGATAGCTATGGCTACACCTTC	CASTDYGDSYGYTF
TRBV10-1	TRBJ2-3	NA	TRBD2	TGCGCCAGCAGTTCTGGACTAGCGGGAGTTTCGATGACAGATACGCAGTATTTT	CASSSGLAGVSMTDTQYF
TRBV6-5	TRBJ1-5	NA	TRBD1	TGTGCCAGCAGAGCTGACAGGGGTAGGAATCAGCCCCAGCATTTT	CASRADRGRNQPQHF
TRBV6-6	TRBJ1-5	NA	NA	TGTGCCAGCAATAACTCGCGCACTAGCAATCAGCCCCAGCATTTT	CASNNSRTSNQPQHF
TRBV3-1/TRBV3-2	TRBJ1-3	NA	NA	TGTGCCAGCAGCCAAGATATCGGCCAGGCGTCTGGAAACACCATATATTTT	CASSQDIGQASGNTIYF
TRBV14	TRBJ2-7	NA	NA	TGTGCCAGCAGCGATACAGGGGGGGGCTACGAGCAGTACTTC	CASSDTGGGYEQYF
TRBV5-1	TRBJ1-1	NA	NA	TGCGCCAGCAGCCCCACCAGGCCGAACACTGAAGCTTTCTTT	CASSPTRPNTEAFF
TRBV7-9	TRBJ1-2	NA	NA	TGTGCCAGCAGCTTACAGGGCCACTATGGCTACACCTTC	CASSLQGHYGYTF
TRBV6-5	TRBJ1-1	NA	TRBD1	TGTGCCAGCAGGGGGACAGACAAGAACACTGAAGCTTTCTTT	CASRGTDKNTEAFF
TRBV19	TRBJ2-7	once	NA	TGTGCCAGTAGTTACCCGGGGGTGAACGAGCAGTACTTC	CASSYPGVNEQYF
TRBV5-1	TRBJ2-5	NA	NA	TGCGCCAGCGGAGTACAAGAGACCCAGTACTTC	CASGVQETQYF
TRBV2	TRBJ2-5	NA	TRBD2	TGTGCCAGCAGCAACCCCGGGACTAGCGGACAAGAGACCCAGTACTTC	CASSNPGTSGQETQYF
TRBV4-1	TRBJ1-1	NA	NA	TGCGCCAGCAGCCAAGCCCCAAGTGACAGGATCCCTGAAGCTTTCTTT	CASSQAPSDRIPEAFF
TRBV2	TRBJ2-2	NA	NA	TGTGCCAGCAAGCGAACAGGGACGAACACCGGGGAGCTGTTTTTT	CASKRTGTNTGELFF
TRBV5-4	TRBJ2-7	NA	NA	TGTGCCAGCTCCCGCCAAAGGGGACATCGCGAGCAGTACTTC	CASSRQRGHREQYF
TRBV11-2	TRBJ1-1	NA	TRBD1	TGTGCCAGCAGCTATGGACAGGGCCTGAACACTGAAGCTTTCTTT	CASSYGQGLNTEAFF
TRBV2	TRBJ2-6	NA	NA	TGTGCCAGCACGCCGGGCTCTGGGGCCAACGTCCTGACTTTC	CASTPGSGANVLTF
TRBV19	TRBJ2-1	NA	TRBD2	TGTGCCAGTAGTCCCGTGGCAAGCGGGAGGGCGCGGGATGAGCAGTTCTTC	CASSPVASGRARDEQFF
TRBV21-1	TRBJ2-2	NA	NA	TGTGCCAGCAGCAAACTCTCTGCGGGAGATAACACCGGGGAGCTGTTTTTT	CASSKLSAGDNTGELFF
TRBV3-1/TRBV3-2	TRBJ2-3	once	NA	TGTGCCAGCAGCCCGATCAGGCTCACAGATACGCAGTATTTT	CASSPIRLTDTQYF
TRBV5-1	TRBJ2-6	NA	TRBD1	TGCGCCAGCAGCTCTCGACAGGGGGCTATAGTCTCTGGGGCCAACGTCCTGACTTTC	CASSSRQGAIVSGANVLTF
TRBV6-5	TRBJ1-1	NA	TRBD1	TGTGCCAGCAGTTACTGGGACAGGGGGGCTGAAGCTTTCTTT	CASSYWDRGAEAFF
TRBV19	TRBJ2-2	NA	TRBD2	TGTGCCAGTAAGGGAGCGGGGGGACGTGGCACCGGGGAGCTGTTTTTT	CASKGAGGRGTGELFF
TRBV5-1	TRBJ2-1	NA	TRBD2	TGCGCCAGCAGCCATCAGGCGGGGGGGGACAATGAGCAGTTCTTC	CASSHQAGGDNEQFF
TRBV7-8	TRBJ1-6	NA	NA	TGTGCCAGCAGCAAGAGACAGGCGGAGAATTCACCCCTCCACTTT	CASSKRQAENSPLHF
TRBV2	TRBJ1-2	once	NA	TGTGCCAGACGCCGAGACGGGGTCTATGGCTACACCTTC	CARRRDGVYGYTF
TRBV7-8	TRBJ1-4	NA	NA	TGTGCCAGCAGCTTAAGTGGGGCGTTAAATGAAAAACTGTTTTTT	CASSLSGALNEKLFF